These T cell receptor beta chains were read from a single sample in a study of T cell repertoires in cytomegalovirus infection. TCRdb reprocessed the reads with MiXCR, giving one entry per CDR3 protein. The sample holds 500,000 or so distinct CDR3 sequences, more than 15% seen once. The sample comprised CD8+ T cells from PBMCs. The receptors come from a human donor in good health (CMV status not recorded). Some clones in this sample may be carry-over from other donors' samples. Both conserved end residues are part of each CDR3. The order of the fields is J gene, D gene, clone size, V gene, CDR3 protein, CDR3 DNA. D genes are given only for firm matches. The size entry is marked missing in some rows and otherwise reads once, few, many or a size class.

J: TRBJ1-1
D: .
size: many
V: TRBV15
CDR3: CATSSLGGVTEAFF
DNA: TGTGCCACCAGCAGCCTTGGGGGGGTAACTGAAGCTTTCTTT

J: TRBJ1-5
D: .
size: .
V: TRBV5-8
CDR3: CASSLTGASLIQPQHF
DNA: TGTGCCAGCAGCTTGACGGGGGCCAGTCTGATCCAGCCCCAGCATTTT

J: TRBJ2-1
D: TRBD2
size: many
V: TRBV14
CDR3: CASSQDGGGRNEQFF
DNA: TGTGCCAGCAGCCAAGATGGCGGGGGGCGTAATGAGCAGTTCTTC

J: TRBJ2-3
D: .
size: many
V: TRBV20-1
CDR3: CSARDLGAWTDTQYF
DNA: TGCAGTGCTAGAGATTTGGGGGCATGGACAGATACGCAGTATTTT

J: TRBJ1-1
D: .
size: few
V: TRBV12-3/TRBV12-4
CDR3: CASSFLTGNTEAFF
DNA: TGTGCCAGCAGTTTTTTGACAGGGAACACTGAAGCTTTCTTT

J: TRBJ2-5
D: .
size: .
V: TRBV4-2
CDR3: CATKGGGLETQYF
DNA: TGTGCCACCAAAGGGGGAGGGCTAGAGACCCAGTACTTC

J: TRBJ1-4
D: .
size: many
V: TRBV5-4
CDR3: CASSRGAPNEKLFF
DNA: TGTGCCAGCAGCCGGGGGGCGCCTAATGAAAAACTGTTTTTT

J: TRBJ2-6
D: .
size: few
V: TRBV10-3
CDR3: CAIREDTTSGANVLTF
DNA: TGTGCCATCAGAGAGGACACTACCTCTGGGGCCAACGTCCTGACTTTC

J: TRBJ1-5
D: .
size: few
V: TRBV6-1
CDR3: CASSASGQPQHF
DNA: TGTGCCAGCAGTGCTAGTGGTCAGCCCCAGCATTTT

J: TRBJ2-1
D: .
size: .
V: TRBV5-6
CDR3: CASSLDGLVSYNEQFF
DNA: TGTGCCAGCAGCTTGGATGGTCTGGTTTCCTACAATGAGCAGTTCTTC

J: TRBJ1-1
D: TRBD1
size: many
V: TRBV12-3/TRBV12-4
CDR3: CASSLDRVTEAFF
DNA: TGTGCCAGCAGCCTGGACAGGGTCACTGAAGCTTTCTTT

J: TRBJ1-2
D: .
size: .
V: TRBV2
CDR3: CASSAPWTVNYGYTF
DNA: TGTGCCAGCAGTGCTCCCTGGACGGTGAACTATGGCTACACCTTC

J: TRBJ1-1
D: TRBD1
size: few
V: TRBV19
CDR3: CASRPMGQLNTEAFF
DNA: TGTGCCAGTAGACCCATGGGACAGCTGAACACTGAAGCTTTCTTT

J: TRBJ1-3
D: TRBD1
size: .
V: TRBV7-9
CDR3: CASIPGQGKGGDTIYF
DNA: TGTGCCAGCATCCCGGGACAGGGGAAAGGTGGAGACACCATATATTTT

J: TRBJ1-5
D: TRBD1
size: many
V: TRBV4-1
CDR3: CASSQDRIDSNQPQHF
DNA: TGCGCCAGCAGCCAGGACAGGATCGATAGCAATCAGCCCCAGCATTTT

J: TRBJ2-2
D: TRBD1
size: many
V: TRBV12-5
CDR3: CASGLAYKTGQGTRGTGELFF
DNA: TGTGCTAGTGGTTTGGCCTACAAGACGGGACAGGGTACTCGGGGGACCGGGGAGCTGTTTTTT

J: TRBJ2-3
D: .
size: .
V: TRBV6-8
CDR3: CASSDKGIMEYF
DNA: TGTGCCAGCAGTGACAAGGGCATAATGGAGTATTTT

J: TRBJ2-6
D: .
size: many
V: TRBV6-1
CDR3: CASSETVSSGANVLTF
DNA: TGTGCCAGCAGTGAAACAGTGAGCTCTGGGGCCAACGTCCTGACTTTC